The next 21 T cell receptor beta chains were all read from a single sample in a study of cytomegalovirus exposure and HLA in healthy donors. Profiling relied on immunoSEQ multiplex PCR, and the TCRdb table lists in-frame clones only, not all of them. This table holds hundreds of thousands of clones, approximately 84% found once. The sample consisted of PBMCs. These receptor sequences come from a man younger than 35 in good health and CMV-seropositive.

The gene calls are TRBV2 and TRBJ1-4; TRBD1 might be the D (6 bases). CDR1 and CDR2 from the germline V gene are SNHLY and FYNNEI. Trimming pared 3 bases from V and 7 bases from J, leaving 12 bases between. The CDR3 has 14 residues. The CDR3 sequence: CASSDRGRSEKLFF. The CDR3 DNA reads TGTGCCAGCAGTGACAGGGGAAGGAGTGAAAAACTGTTTTTT. Complete variable domain (other parts from reference TRBV2 and TRBJ1-4): EPEVTQTPSHQVTQMGQEVILRCVPISNHLYFYWYRQILGQKVEFLVSFYNNEISEKSEIFDDQFSVERPDGSNFTLKIRSTKLEDSAMYFCASSDRGRSEKLFFGSGTQLSVL.

A few counts support this clone. The chain combines TRBV6-4 with TRBJ2-1; D gene ambiguous. With 2 bases removed from V and 4 bases from J, the gap between germline ends came to 6 bases. Germline assignment: CDR1 MRHNA and CDR2 SNTAGT. The CDR3 loop spans 13 amino acids. CDR3 sequence: CASSDGRYNEQFF. CDR3 in DNA: TGTGCCAGCAGTGACGGACGGTACAATGAGCAGTTCTTC.

This sequence joins TRBV2 and TRBJ1-5; possibly TRBD1 for D (5 bases). This CDR3 has 16 amino acids. V was pared by 6 bases and J by 4 bases, with 19 bases between. The germline gives CDR1 SNHLY, CDR2 FYNNEI. CDR3: CASRVAGAALNQPQHF. CDR3 in DNA: TGTGCCAGCAGAGTGGCTGGGGCGGCATTAAATCAGCCCCAGCATTTT.

V gene TRBV27 combines with J gene TRBJ1-1; tentative D call: TRBD1 (5 bases). Trimming stripped 2 bases from V and 4 bases from J, with 8 bases between. The CDR3 is made up of 13 amino acids. Germline CDR1 MNHEY, CDR2 SMNVEV (reference sequence). The CDR3 is CASSLRGSTEAFF. As DNA, the CDR3 is TGTGCCAGCAGTTTAAGGGGATCCACTGAAGCTTTCTTT.

V usage is TRBV6-5 and J usage is TRBJ2-1, with D perhaps matching TRBD2 (6 bases). This CDR3 has 15 residues. Per the germline V gene, CDR1 is MNHEY and CDR2 is SVGAGI. V was cut by 6 bases and J by 2 bases, with 14 bases left in between. CDR3 protein: CASRTPGGTYNEQFF. DNA of the CDR3: TGTGCCAGCAGAACCCCCGGCGGGACCTACAATGAGCAGTTCTTC.

In its sample, this clone was seen a few times. The chain carries TRBV29-1 and TRBJ2-2, with TRBD2 identical over 8 bases. Germline V lookup: CDR1 SQVTM, CDR2 ANQGSEA. The V gene end was trimmed by 0 bases and the J gene end by 9 bases; junction bases not matched to a gene: 6. The CDR3 loop spans 14 amino acids. The CDR3 reads CSVEDIAGSRELFF. CDR3 nucleotide sequence: TGCAGCGTTGAAGATATAGCGGGGAGCAGGGAGCTGTTTTTT.

The rearrangement links TRBV19 to TRBJ1-1; possibly TRBD1 for D (6 bases). Per the germline V gene, CDR1 is LNHDA and CDR2 is SQIVND (reference sequence). There are 15 residues in the CDR3. V gave up 5 bases and J gave up 1 base, with 14 bases separating them. Here the CDR3 DNA reads TGTGCCAGTAGTCCATCGGGACAATCGAACACTGAAGCTTTCTTT. Encoded protein: CASSPSGQSNTEAFF.

The V call is TRBV9, the J call TRBJ1-5; D is ambiguous. There are 15 residues in the CDR3. Germline CDR1 is SGDLS and CDR2 is YYNGEE. V dropped 4 bases and J dropped 4 bases, with 15 bases sitting between them. CDR3 residues: CASSPGPSGNQPQHF. In DNA, the CDR3 is TGTGCCAGCAGCCCCGGGCCGAGCGGTAATCAGCCCCAGCATTTT.

The V gene is TRBV5-1, the J gene TRBJ1-1; a possible D gene is TRBD1 (5 bases). The germline V gene encodes CDR1 SGHRS and CDR2 YFSETQ. This CDR3 contains 13 residues. The V gene lost 4 bases and the J gene lost 5 bases, with 12 bases spanning the gap. The CDR3 nucleotides read TGCGCCAGCAGCGGGGGACCCGCAACTGAAGCTTTCTTT. It codes for CASSGGPATEAFF.

This sequence joins TRBV29-1 and TRBJ2-1; 10 bases are shared with TRBD2. CDR3 length: 14 residues. The V and J ends lost 8 bases and 3 bases, in that order; junction bases with no gene match: 7. Germline CDR1 is SQVTM and CDR2 is ANQGSEA. CDR3 DNA: TGCAGCTTCTCTAGCGGGAGCCTCTACAATGAGCAGTTCTTC. Its protein product is CSFSSGSLYNEQFF.

This clone is a singleton in its sample. The chain links TRBV7-6 to TRBJ2-2; D unclear. The CDR3 is made up of 14 amino acids. V shed 5 bases and J shed 4 bases, with 11 bases lying between them. Germline V gene sequence: CDR1 SGHVS, CDR2 FNYEAQ. The CDR3 spells CASSEAVGTGELFF. DNA of the CDR3: TGTGCCAGCAGCGAAGCCGTGGGCACCGGGGAGCTGTTTTTT.

This clone occurred once. The rearrangement joins TRBV5-1 to TRBJ2-1, with D possibly matching TRBD1 (7 bases). Deletions cut 1 base from V and 7 bases from J, with 18 bases between. The CDR3 is 16 residues long. CDR1 and CDR2 (germline): SGHRS, YFSETQ. CDR3 nucleotides: TGCGCCAGCAGCTTGAGGTTTGAGGCAGGGGGGAATGAGCAGTTCTTC. Protein sequence: CASSLRFEAGGNEQFF. The full variable domain, rest sourced from reference TRBV5-1 and TRBJ2-1, is KAGVTQTPRYLIKTRGQQVTLSCSPISGHRSVSWYQQTPGQGLQFLFEYFSETQRNKGNFPGRFSGRQFSNSRSEMNVSTLELGDSALYLCASSLRFEAGGNEQFFGPGTRLTVL.

This sequence joins TRBV28 and TRBJ2-1; 8 bases are a match to TRBD1. CDR1 is MDHEN, CDR2 SYDVKM, per germline. V dropped 5 bases and J dropped 10; count of bases not matched to a gene: 10. The CDR3 has 14 residues. The DNA for the CDR3 is TGTGCCAGCAGTCCTCTGCAGGGGGCATGGGAGCAGTTCTTC. This translates into CASSPLQGAWEQFF.

This chain joins TRBV30 and TRBJ1-3, with D hard to call. With 3 bases removed from V and 2 bases from J, the gap between germline ends came to 11 bases. This CDR3 is built from 14 residues. Germline assignment: CDR1 GTSNPN and CDR2 SVGIG (reference sequence). The CDR3 sequence is CAWSPSAPGNTIYF. DNA for the CDR3: TGTGCCTGGAGCCCCTCTGCACCTGGAAACACCATATATTTT.

This clone occurred once. The chain combines TRBV19 with TRBJ1-2; D is unresolved. This CDR3 comprises 14 residues. Germline V gene lookup returns CDR1 LNHDA and CDR2 SQIVND (reference sequence). Trimming shortened V by 3 bases and J by 4 bases, and 12 bases separated the two germline ends. The CDR3 here is CASSIGQPLYGYTF. CDR3 sequence (DNA): TGTGCCAGTAGTATCGGGCAGCCCCTCTATGGCTACACCTTC. Drawing the rest from reference TRBV19 and TRBJ1-2, the complete variable domain is DGGITQSPKYLFRKEGQNVTLSCEQNLNHDAMYWYRQDPGQGLRLIYYSQIVNDFQKGDIAEGYSVSREKKESFPLTVTSAQKNPTAFYLCASSIGQPLYGYTFGSGTRLTVV.

This clone was observed a handful of times. The V gene is TRBV25-1, the J gene TRBJ2-2; D unresolved. The CDR3 covers 13 residues. Germline V gene data show CDR1 as MGHDK and CDR2 as SYGVNS. Trimming removed 6 bases at V and 0 bases at J, with 5 bases between. The CDR3 spells CASRLTNTGELFF. In DNA form, the CDR3 reads TGTGCCAGCAGATTAACGAACACCGGGGAGCTGTTTTTT.

The chain employs TRBV2 and TRBJ1-3, with D unresolved. Trimming cost V 5 bases and J 0 bases, with 11 bases left between them. Germline CDR1 SNHLY, CDR2 FYNNEI. The CDR3 is 15 amino acids. The CDR3 DNA sequence: TGTGCCAGCAGTCTACAGCCTCTCTCTGGAAACACCATATATTTT. Protein product: CASSLQPLSGNTIYF.

This chain links TRBV7-2 with TRBJ2-7; the D gene is possibly TRBD1 (6 bases). The germline V and J ends were trimmed by 1 base and 5 bases, with 12 bases remaining between them. The CDR3 extends over 14 amino acids. Germline V gene data show CDR1 as SGHTA and CDR2 as FQGNSA. CDR3 sequence reads: CASSLVRGGNEQYF. The CDR3 nucleotides read TGTGCCAGCAGCTTAGTCAGGGGTGGCAACGAGCAGTACTTC.

V and J are TRBV4-3 and TRBJ2-2; 8 nucleotides align to TRBD2. Germline values: CDR1 LGHNA, CDR2 YSLEER. J lost 3 bases, V lost 4 bases, and 4 bases had no gene match. CDR3 size: 15 residues. The CDR3 coding sequence is TGCGCCAGCAGCCCCGAACTAGCGGACACCGGGGAGCTGTTTTTT. Residues: CASSPELADTGELFF.

This clone came up a few times. The V gene is TRBV10-1, the J gene TRBJ2-2; no reliable D call. CDR3 length: 17 amino acids. The germline V and J ends were trimmed by 3 bases and 2 bases, with 16 bases remaining between them. Germline V lookup: CDR1 WNHNN, CDR2 SYGVQD (reference sequence). The CDR3 DNA reads TGCGCCAGCAGTGATATGGTGGTAGCTGATAACACCGGGGAGCTGTTTTTT. Translated: CASSDMVVADNTGELFF.

The rearrangement joins TRBV27 to TRBJ2-7, with 7 bases that match TRBD1. This CDR3 contains 14 residues. Germline V gene sequence: CDR1 MNHEY, CDR2 SMNVEV (reference sequence). Trimming took 5 bases from V and 1 from J; bases not matched to a gene: 5. The CDR3 spells CASSVDRDSYEQYF. The CDR3 coding sequence is TGTGCCAGCAGTGTAGACAGGGATTCCTACGAGCAGTACTTC.